The clone carrying this T cell receptor beta chain has a count of ten or more. Through a sample-barcoded 5' primer and a J-beta primer mix, a second PCR was run for roughly 7 to 12 cycles. TCRdb independently ran MiXCR on the 5' RACE reads; one entry per CDR3 protein. The sample consists of hundreds of thousands of distinct CDR3 sequences, 40% to 65% of them appearing once. This entry is derived from a study of blood T cells in healthy people across ages. Study in general: Roughly one uniquely barcoded beta molecule per two T cells was captured.

CDR1 is SNHLY, CDR2 FYNNEI, per germline. The CDR3 consists of 13 residues. Trimming cost V 7 bases and J 4 bases, with 14 bases left between them. The sequenced material came from blood. The receptor's source is an elderly woman in good health. V and J are TRBV2 and TRBJ2-7, with a weak D call TRBD1 (5 bases). CDR3 DNA: TGTGCCAGCAATACGGACACGTCTTACGAGCAGTACTTC. Translating gives CASNTDTSYEQYF.